The 4 T cell receptor beta chains below all came from one sample that was sequenced in a study of T cells after yellow fever vaccination. TCRdb independently ran MiXCR on the 5' RACE reads; one entry per CDR3 protein. Of some 600,000 distinct CDR3 sequences in the sample, more than 9% were seen once. This specimen was PBMCs, taken on the day of the yellow fever booster vaccination. The source of these receptors is a young man who received the YFV17D yellow fever vaccine.

In this sample, this clonotype turned up a few times. This chain links TRBV12-3 or TRBV12-4 with TRBJ1-1, with a tentative D call TRBD1 (5 bases). Trimming took off 8 bases at V and 2 bases at J, with 12 bases between the two ends. The CDR3 totals 13 residues. The CDR3 protein is CASSGTTNTEAFF. The CDR3 coding sequence is TGTGCCAGCTCGGGGACCACCAACACTGAAGCTTTCTTT.

In this sample, this clonotype turned up a few times. The V and J genes are TRBV12-3 or TRBV12-4 and TRBJ2-7, with TRBD2 as a possible D gene (5 bases). The CDR3 sequence is 16 residues long. Deletions cut 0 bases from V and 0 bases from J, with 12 bases between. Here the CDR3 reads CASSLAPDWSSYEQYF. The CDR3 region has the DNA TGTGCCAGCAGTTTAGCCCCGGACTGGAGCTCCTACGAGCAGTACTTC.

The rearrangement uses TRBV7-2 and TRBJ2-7; the D is unclear. V gave up 4 bases and J gave up 0 bases, with 7 bases separating them. From germline, CDR1 is SGHTA and CDR2 FQGNSA. The CDR3 sequence is 13 residues long. The CDR3 DNA follows: TGTGCCAGCAGCTCGGTTGGCTCCTACGAGCAGTACTTC. This gives the protein CASSSVGSYEQYF.

The chain links TRBV20-1 to TRBJ1-1; 11 nucleotides agree with TRBD1. The CDR3 contains 14 residues. J lost 7 bases, V lost 5 bases, and 9 bases had no gene match. The germline CDR1 and CDR2 sequences are DFQATT and SNEGSKA (reference sequence). In DNA form, the CDR3 reads TGCAGTGCTCCTAAGGACAGGGGGCGAATTGAAGCTTTCTTT. Translation: CSAPKDRGRIEAFF.